This TCR beta chain was obtained from a study of blood T cells in healthy people across ages. Points from the study as a whole: Per-million-T-cell TCR beta diversity fell roughly linearly with age.

The CDR3 covers 14 residues. V shed 8 bases, J shed 0 bases, and the junction held 5 bases outside the gene matches. Germline values: CDR1 DFQATT, CDR2 SNEGSKA (reference sequence). Individuals who donated were healthy Caucasians from Russia aged roughly 6 to 95. Details on this clonotype: Its antigen is not known. This may be a read error: a much more frequent sequence differs by one nucleotide.

A second 7 to 11 cycle PCR used barcoded and J-beta primers. TCRdb re-derived calls from the 5' RACE reads in MiXCR, one entry per CDR3 protein. The sample has some 1.7 million distinct CDR3 sequences; approximately 28% are singletons. The origin of this receptor is a woman aged 25 to 45 in good health. The sequenced material came from blood. The genes are TRBV20-1 and TRBJ2-5, with 11 bases that match TRBD2. Here the CDR3 reads CSTMTSGDQETQYF. In nucleotides, the CDR3 is TGCAGTACTATGACTAGCGGGGACCAAGAGACCCAGTACTTC.